This T cell receptor (beta chain) was identified in a study of cytomegalovirus exposure and HLA in healthy donors. Per germline, CDR1 MNHNY and CDR2 SVGAGI (reference sequence). CDR3 length equals 11 residues. V lost 7 bases and J 0 bases, leaving 3 bases between the germline ends. The PCR ran on 60 Vbeta and 13 Jbeta primers. Original methodology: Some 9.9 million shared chains were among around 80 million unique TCR beta chains counted in a later analysis. Sequencing was performed with immunoSEQ multiplex PCR; in TCRdb, only in-frame clones are kept and a portion is missing. V, J and clone size are taken as reported in that table, and D and trimming were inferred from the DNA itself. The sample consists of about 93,000 clones, roughly four fifths of them appearing once. This clone was counted a few times.

The V gene is TRBV6-6, the J gene TRBJ1-2; D is unclear. The specimen sequenced was PBMCs. The receptor comes from a man aged 30 to 45 in good health and CMV-seronegative. CDR3 nucleotide sequence: TGTGCCAGCAACTCTAACTATGGCTACACCTTC. Translating it yields CASNSNYGYTF.